This T cell receptor (beta chain) originates from a study of T cells in Graves' hyperthyroidism and ophthalmopathy. Study observations and caveats: Classification by a 13 V-J model distinguished ophthalmopathy from stable hyperthyroidism.

Researchers amplified the TCR beta CDR3 regions from RNA transcripts. A set of HTBI primers served as the primers for a first-round RT-PCR of the TCR CDR3. MiXCR was run by TCRdb on the multiplex PCR reads, yielding one entry per CDR3 protein. The repertoire holds over 250,000 distinct CDR3 sequences, with less than 30% as singletons. CDR1 is KGHSH and CDR2 is LQKENI in the germline V gene. V was cut by 2 bases and J by 2 bases, with 6 bases left in between. CDR3 size: 13 residues. This clonotype has at least ten counts. Its antigen remains unidentified. Sequenced input: blood. The origin of this receptor is a man aged 40-50 years with Graves' hyperthyroidism that later progressed to Graves' ophthalmopathy. V usage is TRBV18 and J usage is TRBJ2-5; D remains ambiguous. CDR3 loop: CASSPNPQETQYF. CDR3 nucleotide sequence: TGTGCCAGCTCACCAAACCCACAAGAGACCCAGTACTTC. The full variable domain, its missing parts supplied by reference TRBV18 and TRBJ2-5, is NAGVMQNPRHLVRRRGQEARLRCSPMKGHSHVYWYRQLPEEGLKFMVYLQKENIIDESGMPKERFSAEFPKEGPSILRIQQVVRGDSAAYFCASSPNPQETQYFGPGTRLLVL.